This is a list of T cell receptor beta chains from one sample in a study of Ad26.COV2.S vaccination and SARS-CoV-2 variants. Clones were read by immunoSEQ multiplex PCR, and TCRdb kept only the in-frame ones, dropping some. Of about 350,000 clones listed, roughly 84% are singletons. The sequencing here drew on peripheral blood, taken in a trial of Ad26.COV2.S vaccine versus placebo. Source of these receptors: a person between 18 and 59 years old who received the Ad26.COV2.S COVID-19 vaccine or a placebo. The CDR3 runs from the conserved cysteine through the conserved F or W. Fields, in order: V gene, J gene, clone size, D gene, CDR3 protein, CDR3 DNA. The D gene is left open where the match is weak. Expanded clones get a size class; other rows say once, few or many, or leave the size out.

>TRBV3-1/TRBV3-2|TRBJ1-5|.|.
CASSQAGRQPQHF
TGTGCCAGCAGCCAAGCGGGACGGCAGCCCCAGCATTTT
>TRBV29-1|TRBJ1-4|.|.
CSVSPGGGNEKLFF
TGCAGCGTTTCCCCCGGGGGGGGGAATGAAAAACTGTTTTTT
>TRBV5-1|TRBJ2-3|once|TRBD2
CASRLAGGGTTDTQYF
TGCGCCAGCCGCCTCGCGGGGGGGGGTACCACAGATACGCAGTATTTT
>TRBV2|TRBJ2-7|.|.
CASSELAGSYEQYF
TGTGCCAGCAGTGAGTTGGCAGGGTCCTACGAGCAGTACTTC
>TRBV6-5|TRBJ2-2|.|TRBD1
CASSIGTGDAGELFF
TGTGCCAGCAGTATCGGGACAGGGGATGCCGGGGAGCTGTTTTTT
>TRBV5-1|TRBJ2-4|.|.
CASSLGAGDFQYF
TGCGCCAGCAGCTTGGGCGCAGGCGACTTTCAGTACTTC
>TRBV29-1|TRBJ1-2|.|.
CSAMEAGRSGYTF
TGCAGCGCCATGGAGGCAGGGAGAAGTGGCTACACCTTC
>TRBV6-5|TRBJ1-6|many|.
CASRPDGSNSPLHF
TGTGCCAGCAGGCCGGACGGATCTAATTCACCCCTCCACTTT
>TRBV15|TRBJ2-1|.|TRBD1
CATSPAGTGVDEQFF
TGTGCCACCAGCCCCGCCGGGACAGGGGTAGATGAGCAGTTCTTC
>TRBV30|TRBJ2-5|.|.
CAWNGGGAETQYF
TGTGCCTGGAATGGAGGGGGCGCGGAGACCCAGTACTTC
>TRBV6-1|TRBJ2-1|.|.
CASSDLGPVEQFF
TGTGCCAGCAGTGATCTGGGTCCTGTTGAGCAGTTCTTC
>TRBV18|TRBJ2-3|.|.
CASSRGTTSTDTQYF
TGTGCCAGCTCACGGGGGACCACTAGCACAGATACGCAGTATTTT
>TRBV6-6|TRBJ1-6|.|.
CASSYASSYNSPLHF
TGTGCCAGCAGTTACGCTAGCTCCTATAATTCACCCCTCCACTTT
>TRBV9|TRBJ2-2|.|.
CASSVGGNTGELFF
TGTGCCAGCAGCGTAGGCGGGAACACCGGGGAGCTGTTTTTT
>TRBV6-4|TRBJ2-2|once|TRBD2
CASSRRTSPPGELFF
TGTGCCAGCAGCAGAAGGACTAGCCCACCCGGGGAGCTGTTTTTT
>TRBV3-1/TRBV3-2|TRBJ1-5|few|TRBD1
CASSQDVQGLAQGGNQPQHF
TGTGCCAGCAGCCAAGATGTCCAGGGATTGGCCCAGGGGGGTAATCAGCCCCAGCATTTT
>TRBV9|TRBJ2-7|.|.
CASSTTGNEQYF
TGTGCCAGCAGCACCACCGGGAACGAGCAGTACTTC
>TRBV3-1/TRBV3-2|TRBJ2-7|.|.
CASSQRAGAEQYF
TGTGCCAGCAGCCAAAGGGCAGGGGCCGAGCAGTACTTC
>TRBV19|TRBJ2-5|.|.
CASRLVGGQETQYF
TGTGCCAGTAGACTTGTGGGCGGCCAAGAGACCCAGTACTTC
>TRBV9|TRBJ1-6|.|TRBD1
CASSVGGQGDSPLHF
TGTGCCAGCAGCGTAGGTGGACAGGGGGATTCACCCCTCCACTTT
>TRBV7-2|TRBJ2-2|.|.
CASSFKGFTGELFF
TGTGCCAGCAGCTTTAAAGGTTTCACCGGGGAGCTGTTTTTT
>TRBV6-5|TRBJ1-2|.|.
CASSFDASGANGYTF
TGTGCCAGCAGTTTCGACGCCTCGGGGGCGAATGGCTACACCTTC
>TRBV7-2|TRBJ2-5|.|TRBD2
CASSVSGSGETQYF
TGTGCCAGCAGCGTTAGCGGGAGCGGTGAGACCCAGTACTTC
>TRBV4-3|TRBJ1-1|once|.
CASSQASNRVRNTEAFF
TGCGCCAGCAGCCAAGCCTCAAACAGGGTCCGGAACACTGAAGCTTTCTTT
>TRBV13|TRBJ2-7|.|.
CASSFFPYEQYF
TGTGCCAGCAGCTTTTTTCCCTACGAGCAGTACTTC
>TRBV6-2/TRBV6-3|TRBJ1-2|.|.
CASSSTGVYGYTF
TGTGCCAGCAGTTCAACAGGAGTCTATGGCTACACCTTC
>TRBV7-9|TRBJ2-5|.|TRBD2
CASTQGTSGIGETQYF
TGTGCCAGCACCCAGGGGACTAGCGGTATAGGGGAGACCCAGTACTTC
>TRBV6-6|TRBJ2-1|.|TRBD1
CASSAPGQGAREQFF
TGTGCCAGCAGTGCGCCGGGACAGGGGGCGCGGGAGCAGTTCTTC
>TRBV27|TRBJ1-2|.|TRBD1
CASSSTGALNYGYTF
TGTGCCAGCAGTTCCACAGGGGCCCTTAACTATGGCTACACCTTC
>TRBV9|TRBJ2-1|once|.
CASSVGRSYNEQFF
TGTGCCAGCAGCGTAGGTAGGTCCTACAATGAGCAGTTCTTC
>TRBV6-1|TRBJ1-2|.|.
CASSELGLQGNYGYTF
TGTGCCAGCAGTGAGTTAGGGCTACAGGGTAACTATGGCTACACCTTC
>TRBV9|TRBJ1-6|.|.
CASSAGWVSENNSPLHF
TGTGCCAGCAGCGCTGGGTGGGTGAGTGAGAATAATTCACCCCTCCACTTT
>TRBV3-1/TRBV3-2|TRBJ1-4|.|TRBD1
CASSLGTGRLKLFF
TGTGCCAGCAGCCTCGGGACAGGGAGGTTAAAACTGTTTTTT
>TRBV27|TRBJ1-6|.|.
CASSLRGSPLHF
TGTGCCAGCAGTTTGAGGGGTTCACCCCTCCACTTT
>TRBV7-9|TRBJ2-7|.|.
CASSPTRVEQYF
TGTGCCAGCAGCCCAACGCGGGTCGAGCAGTACTTC
>TRBV2|TRBJ1-2|few|.
CASSEDNYGYTF
TGTGCCAGCAGTGAAGACAACTATGGCTACACCTTC
>TRBV12-3/TRBV12-4|TRBJ1-5|.|.
CASSLSGNQPQHF
TGTGCCAGCAGTTTATCGGGGAATCAGCCCCAGCATTTT
>TRBV2|TRBJ2-3|.|.
CASSPGFTDTQYF
TGTGCCAGCAGTCCGGGATTCACAGATACGCAGTATTTT
>TRBV29-1|TRBJ2-7|.|.
CSSWLGQTYEQYF
TGCAGCTCCTGGCTGGGGCAGACCTACGAGCAGTACTTC
>TRBV5-1|TRBJ2-7|.|.
CASSLDVGSYEQYF
TGCGCCAGCAGCTTGGACGTCGGGAGCTACGAGCAGTACTTC
>TRBV25-1|TRBJ2-1|.|.
CASSAAIKSSYNEQFF
TGTGCCAGCAGTGCCGCTATCAAAAGCTCCTACAATGAGCAGTTCTTC
>TRBV6-2/TRBV6-3|TRBJ2-7|.|TRBD2
CASSLGLAGLFFKQYF
TGTGCCAGCAGTTTGGGACTAGCGGGGTTATTTTTCAAGCAGTACTTC
>TRBV19|TRBJ2-5|.|.
CASSINGWQETQYF
TGTGCCAGTAGTATTAATGGGTGGCAAGAGACCCAGTACTTC
>TRBV6-5|TRBJ2-7|.|.
CASLLGTYSYEQYF
TGTGCCAGCCTCCTCGGGACTTACTCCTACGAGCAGTACTTC
>TRBV2|TRBJ2-5|.|TRBD1
CASSEGQGARGTQYF
TGTGCCAGCAGTGAAGGGCAGGGGGCCAGGGGGACCCAGTACTTC
>TRBV30|TRBJ1-2|.|TRBD1
CAWATGGGRGYTF
TGTGCCTGGGCGACAGGGGGCGGTCGAGGCTACACCTTC
>TRBV5-4|TRBJ2-5|many|TRBD2
CASSLIGRGGLQETQYF
TGTGCCAGCAGCTTAATCGGGCGGGGGGGTCTCCAAGAGACCCAGTACTTC
>TRBV14|TRBJ2-2|.|.
CASSQDGTSPRAGELFF
TGTGCCAGCAGCCAAGATGGCACTTCCCCCAGGGCCGGGGAGCTGTTTTTT
>TRBV7-9|TRBJ1-3|.|.
CASSRLRVSGNTIYF
TGTGCCAGCAGCCGATTACGCGTCTCTGGAAACACCATATATTTT
>TRBV5-4|TRBJ1-2|.|TRBD1
CASSLWDRERDGYTF
TGTGCCAGCAGCCTCTGGGACAGGGAACGGGATGGCTACACCTTC
>TRBV15|TRBJ1-5|.|.
CATSSEGGYSNQPQHF
TGTGCCACCAGCAGCGAAGGTGGGTATAGCAATCAGCCCCAGCATTTT
>TRBV20-1|TRBJ2-1|.|.
CSASTHLLSSYNEQFF
TGCAGTGCTAGTACCCATCTTTTAAGCTCCTACAATGAGCAGTTCTTC
>TRBV27|TRBJ2-7|.|.
CASSGSYEQYF
TGTGCCAGCAGTGGATCCTACGAGCAGTACTTC
>TRBV4-3|TRBJ1-1|.|.
CASSQDLGTNTEAFF
TGCGCCAGCAGCCAAGATCTTGGCACCAACACTGAAGCTTTCTTT
>TRBV28|TRBJ2-1|.|.
CASSRAGRGGEQFF
TGTGCCAGCAGTCGCGCGGGGCGCGGTGGTGAGCAGTTCTTC
>TRBV2|TRBJ1-5|once|.
CASNWDGLPYSNQPQHF
TGTGCCAGCAATTGGGACGGCCTTCCATATAGCAATCAGCCCCAGCATTTT
>TRBV6-6|TRBJ2-1|.|TRBD2
CASSPSGAYNEQFF
TGTGCCAGCAGCCCAAGCGGGGCCTACAATGAGCAGTTCTTC
>TRBV2|TRBJ1-2|.|.
CASSIGQGDYGYTF
TGTGCCAGCAGTATCGGCCAGGGAGACTATGGCTACACCTTC
>TRBV28|TRBJ1-5|.|.
CASSPRLGSNQPQHF
TGTGCCAGCAGCCCAAGACTTGGGAGCAATCAGCCCCAGCATTTT
>TRBV15|TRBJ2-4|.|TRBD1
CATSRDNTGTGKLAKNIQYF
TGTGCCACCAGCAGAGATAATACCGGGACAGGGAAACTAGCCAAAAACATTCAGTACTTC